Below, 28 T cell receptor beta chains from the same sample are listed, as sequenced in a study of blood T cell repertoires in COVID-19. TCRdb's copy holds only in-frame clones and misses some; the assay was immunoSEQ multiplex PCR. The sample carries around 100,000 clones, 87% recorded once. Input material: peripheral blood. The receptors here all came from a man over 45 with active COVID-19.

The chain is built from TRBV27 and TRBJ1-2; the D gene is possibly TRBD1 (5 bases). CDR3 length equals 13 residues. V gave up 5 bases and J gave up 6 bases, with 13 bases separating them. Germline CDR1 reads MNHEY; CDR2 reads SMNVEV (reference sequence). The CDR3 DNA is TGTGCCAGCAGTATCGATCAGGGTGATGGCTACACCTTC. It codes for CASSIDQGDGYTF.

V is TRBV9 and J is TRBJ2-6; D is unclear. Germline CDR1 and CDR2: SGDLS and YYNGEE. The ends were cut back, 3 bases at V and 0 bases at J, with 7 bases in the middle. This CDR3 comprises 15 residues. The CDR3 bases are TGTGCCAGCAGCGGCGATTCCTCTGGGGCCAACGTCCTGACTTTC. This sequence encodes CASSGDSSGANVLTF.

The chain combines TRBV3-1 (or the pseudogene TRBV3-2) with TRBJ1-5; 8 bases map to TRBD1. V trimming: 4 bases; J trimming: 8 bases; junction bases outside the gene matches: 4. Germline V lookup: CDR1 LGHDT, CDR2 YNNKEL (reference sequence). The CDR3 covers 13 residues. CDR3: CASSRQGSEPQHF. CDR3 bases: TGTGCCAGCAGCCGACAGGGGTCCGAGCCCCAGCATTTT.

This chain uses TRBV5-6 with TRBJ2-3, with D hard to call. V was pared by 6 bases and J by 1 base, with 9 bases between. The CDR3 runs to 13 residues. The V gene's germline CDR1 is SGHDT and CDR2 YYEEEE. CDR3 residues: CASIQIGTDTQYF. In DNA form, the CDR3 reads TGTGCCAGCATCCAAATAGGCACAGATACGCAGTATTTT.

The chain is built from TRBV2 and TRBJ1-2; 7 positions agree with TRBD1. Unmatched junction bases numbered 4, after V lost 4 bases and J lost 8 bases. The CDR3 sequence is 12 residues long. Germline CDR1 is SNHLY and CDR2 is FYNNEI. CDR3 nucleotide sequence: TGTGCCAGCAGTGGCGACAGGGTCGGCTACACCTTC. Protein product: CASSGDRVGYTF.

This clone showed up just once. The rearrangement uses TRBV20-1 and TRBJ1-1; no definite D call. The V gene lost 4 bases and the J gene lost 10 bases, with 13 bases spanning the gap. This CDR3 spans 11 amino acids. The V gene's germline CDR1 is DFQATT and CDR2 SNEGSKA (reference sequence). In DNA, the CDR3 is TGCAGTGCTACTCCCGAGAGGGTAGCTTTCTTT. Amino acids: CSATPERVAFF.

The rearrangement joins TRBV4-2 to TRBJ2-2; D may be TRBD2 (6 bases). The V gene's germline CDR1 is LGHNA and CDR2 YNFKEQ. This CDR3 has 14 amino acids. V was trimmed by 7 bases and J by 2 bases, leaving 11 bases between them. The CDR3 spells CASNGGDNTGELFF. The CDR3 DNA is TGTGCCAGCAACGGGGGAGACAACACCGGGGAGCTGTTTTTT.

The chain is built from TRBV6-5 and TRBJ2-5; TRBD1 matches at 8 bases. The CDR3 runs 15 residues. Germline CDR1 MNHEY, CDR2 SVGAGI. Germline trimming cut 0 bases from V and 5 bases from J; bases unmatched to any gene: 5. The CDR3 reads CASSYSTTGGETQYF. The CDR3 DNA sequence: TGTGCCAGCAGTTACTCGACCACAGGGGGGGAGACCCAGTACTTC.

The chain is built from TRBV27 and TRBJ2-6; TRBD2 might be the D (5 bases). CDR1 MNHEY and CDR2 SMNVEV come from the germline V gene (reference sequence). There are 18 residues in the CDR3. V was trimmed by 7 bases and J by 0 bases, leaving 19 bases between them. CDR3 nucleotides: TGTGCCAGCACCAGAGTCAGGACTTGGGGCTCTGGGGCCAACGTCCTGACTTTC. It translates to CASTRVRTWGSGANVLTF.

On this clone: Distinct nucleotide sequences in the sample also encode this CDR3. The CDR3 DNA reads as TGTGCCAGCAGTGAGACAGGGGGCACTGAAGCTTTCTTT. It is translated as CASSETGGTEAFF. The chain employs TRBV2 and TRBJ1-1; 9 positions match TRBD1. J gave up 4 bases and V 3 bases, and 0 bases lay outside the gene matches. Per germline, CDR1 SNHLY and CDR2 FYNNEI. The CDR3 is 13 residues long. The whole variable domain, remainder taken from reference TRBV2 and TRBJ1-1, is EPEVTQTPSHQVTQMGQEVILRCVPISNHLYFYWYRQILGQKVEFLVSFYNNEISEKSEIFDDQFSVERPDGSNFTLKIRSTKLEDSAMYFCASSETGGTEAFFGQGTRLTVV.

The chain joins TRBV30 to TRBJ1-2; 8 bases fit TRBD1. CDR1 and CDR2 (germline): GTSNPN, SVGIG (reference sequence). The CDR3 runs to 14 residues. V was clipped by 8 bases and J by 9 bases; unmatched bases: 17. The CDR3 loop reads CAGNPFGQGLRYTF. CDR3 bases: TGTGCCGGTAACCCGTTTGGACAGGGCTTGCGCTACACCTTC.

V usage is TRBV20-1 and J usage is TRBJ1-4, with a tentative D call TRBD1 (5 bases). Germline V gene data show CDR1 as DFQATT and CDR2 as SNEGSKA (reference sequence). V was clipped by 5 bases and J by 14 bases, with 12 bases between them. The CDR3 has 10 residues. CDR3 loop: CSAGSGRLFF. The CDR3 DNA sequence: TGCAGTGCTGGATCAGGGAGGCTGTTTTTT.

Only a few counts were recorded for this clone. The chain joins TRBV9 to TRBJ2-2; TRBD2 agrees at 8 bases. CDR3 length equals 16 residues. Trimming at V came to 4 bases and at J to 6 bases, leaving 11 bases not matched to a gene. CDR1 is SGDLS and CDR2 is YYNGEE in the germline V gene. DNA for the CDR3: TGTGCCAGCAGCCCCATCGGGGGGGCTGGCGCCGGGGAGCTGTTTTTT. Its translation: CASSPIGGAGAGELFF.

V gene TRBV6-5 combines with J gene TRBJ2-3; weak D call: TRBD2 (5 bases). The V gene lost 5 bases and the J gene lost 0 bases, with 6 bases spanning the gap. Germline CDR1 is MNHEY and CDR2 is SVGAGI. The CDR3 loop spans 13 amino acids. The CDR3 sequence: CASSRTSTDTQYF. DNA for the CDR3: TGTGCCAGCAGTCGGACTAGCACAGATACGCAGTATTTT.

The chain carries TRBV3-1 (or the pseudogene TRBV3-2) and TRBJ2-2; no firm D call. This CDR3 is built from 14 residues. Trimming pared 2 bases from V and 6 bases from J, leaving 10 bases between. From germline, CDR1 is LGHDT and CDR2 YNNKEL (reference sequence). The CDR3 nucleotides read TGTGCCAGCAGCCAATATCGTGGCCCCGGGGAGCTGTTTTTT. This translates into CASSQYRGPGELFF.

This sequence joins TRBV12-5 and TRBJ2-3; 7 bases are a match to TRBD2. The CDR3 contains 13 residues. Germline V gives CDR1 LGHNT, CDR2 FRNRAP. Losses at the gene ends were 8 bases for V and 1 base for J; bases not matched to a gene: 3. The CDR3 region has the DNA TGTGCTAGTCGGGGGGAGCGCACAGATACGCAGTATTTT. Encoded protein: CASRGERTDTQYF.

The chain recombines TRBV30 with TRBJ1-2; no reliable D call. The CDR3 is 13 amino acids. Trimming took 1 base from V and 2 from J, leaving 8 bases between them. The V gene's germline CDR1 is GTSNPN and CDR2 SVGIG (reference sequence). CDR3 in amino acids: CAWSGSGNYGYTF. In DNA form, the CDR3 reads TGTGCCTGGAGTGGGTCGGGAAACTATGGCTACACCTTC.

The J gene is TRBJ1-2, the V gene TRBV19; TRBD1 matches 8 bases. CDR3 length equals 19 residues. Trimming removed 5 bases from V and 1 base from J; junction bases left unmatched: 18. Germline lookup yields CDR1 LNHDA and CDR2 SQIVND (reference sequence). CDR3 protein: CASSPWTGLIRVNNYGYTF. The DNA of the CDR3 is TGTGCCAGTAGTCCTTGGACAGGGCTGATTCGGGTCAATAACTATGGCTACACCTTC.

The rearrangement joins TRBV6-2 or TRBV6-3 to TRBJ1-5; no definite D call. Germline CDR1 reads MNHEY; CDR2 reads SVGEGT. The CDR3 is made up of 14 amino acids. V was trimmed by 2 bases and J by 7 bases, leaving 12 bases between them. DNA of the CDR3: TGTGCCAGCAGTTACATCGGGGTTTACCAGCCCCAGCATTTT. Translated: CASSYIGVYQPQHF.

This chain joins TRBV2 and TRBJ2-2; D unclear. Trimming pared 8 bases from V and 0 bases from J, leaving 10 bases between. The CDR3 contains 14 residues. Per germline, CDR1 SNHLY and CDR2 FYNNEI. The CDR3 here is CASVRRTNTGELFF. The CDR3 nucleotides read TGTGCCAGCGTTAGGCGGACGAACACCGGGGAGCTGTTTTTT.

This chain uses TRBV3-1 (or the pseudogene TRBV3-2) with TRBJ2-3, with 8 bases fitting TRBD2. Trimming cost V 0 bases and J 8 bases; bases outside gene matches: 7. Germline CDR1 LGHDT, CDR2 YNNKEL (reference sequence). The CDR3 is made up of 15 amino acids. CDR3 loop: CASSQDASGGPTQYF. CDR3 DNA sequence: TGTGCCAGCAGCCAAGATGCGAGCGGGGGTCCTACGCAGTATTTT.

The V call is TRBV19, the J call TRBJ1-6, with a tentative D call TRBD1 (5 bases). The CDR3 length is 13 residues. The V end was cut by 7 bases, the J end by 8 bases, with 12 bases between. Germline loops: CDR1 LNHDA, CDR2 SQIVND (reference sequence). The CDR3 sequence: CASNAGRDSPLHF. For the CDR3, the DNA is TGTGCCAGTAACGCGGGACGGGATTCACCCCTCCACTTT.

V and J are TRBV20-1 and TRBJ1-1; D is undetermined. This CDR3 has 11 residues. Germline assignment: CDR1 DFQATT and CDR2 SNEGSKA (reference sequence). The V end lost 2 bases, the J end lost 10 bases, and 11 bases lay between the germline ends. DNA of the CDR3: TGCAGTGCTAGATCCCCCAGGCGAGCTTTCTTT. Encoded protein: CSARSPRRAFF.

This chain links TRBV27 with TRBJ2-1; 13 nucleotides match TRBD2. Germline V lookup: CDR1 MNHEY, CDR2 SMNVEV (reference sequence). Trimming at V came to 5 bases and at J to 5 bases, leaving 6 bases not matched to a gene. This CDR3 is 16 amino acids long. The CDR3 spells CASSRLAGGLNNEQFF. In nucleotides, the CDR3 is TGTGCCAGCAGTCGACTAGCGGGGGGTCTAAACAATGAGCAGTTCTTC.

J is TRBJ1-4 and V is TRBV24-1; maybe TRBD1 (5 bases). CDR1 and CDR2 (germline): KGHDR, SFDVKD. This CDR3 is built from 14 residues. V lost 12 bases, J lost 8 bases, and 21 bases lay in between. In nucleotides, the CDR3 is TGTGCCTCCCGACCGCGTAGGGGTAACGAAAAACTGTTTTTT. Translation gives CASRPRRGNEKLFF.

The chain links TRBV27 to TRBJ2-3; D is perhaps TRBD1 (5 bases). V lost 6 bases and J 2 bases, leaving 12 bases between the germline ends. This CDR3 region has 14 residues. Per germline, CDR1 MNHEY and CDR2 SMNVEV (reference sequence). In nucleotides, the CDR3 is TGTGCCAGCAGAATCCAGGGTTACACAGATACGCAGTATTTT. It specifies CASRIQGYTDTQYF.

Here the CDR3 reads CASRWGPGLEPDTQYF. The CDR3 bases are TGTGCCAGCAGATGGGGGCCAGGACTAGAGCCAGATACGCAGTATTTT. The chain recombines TRBV11-2 with TRBJ2-3; D is perhaps TRBD2 (7 bases). Germline CDR1 SGHAT, CDR2 FQNNGV. Trimming removed 6 bases from V and 4 bases from J, with 20 bases in between. The CDR3 extends over 16 amino acids.

This chain joins TRBV10-3 and TRBJ2-7, with TRBD2 identical over 9 bases. The CDR3 extends over 13 amino acids. V lost 7 bases and J lost 0; bases outside the gene matches: 1. The germline V gene has CDR1 ENHRY and CDR2 SYGVKD. The CDR3 nucleotides read TGTGCCATCACTAGCGGGGACTCCTACGAGCAGTACTTC. This codes for CAITSGDSYEQYF.